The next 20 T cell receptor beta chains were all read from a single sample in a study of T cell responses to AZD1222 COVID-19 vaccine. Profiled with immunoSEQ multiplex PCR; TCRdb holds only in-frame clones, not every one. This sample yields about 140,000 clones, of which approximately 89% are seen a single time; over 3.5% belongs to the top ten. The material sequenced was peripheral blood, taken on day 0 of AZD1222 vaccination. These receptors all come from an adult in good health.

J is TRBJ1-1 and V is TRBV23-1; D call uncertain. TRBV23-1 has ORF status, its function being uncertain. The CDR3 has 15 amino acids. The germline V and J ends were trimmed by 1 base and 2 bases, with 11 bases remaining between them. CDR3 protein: CASSQYPGKNTEAFF. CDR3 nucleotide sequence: TGCGCCAGCAGTCAATATCCGGGGAAAAACACTGAAGCTTTCTTT.

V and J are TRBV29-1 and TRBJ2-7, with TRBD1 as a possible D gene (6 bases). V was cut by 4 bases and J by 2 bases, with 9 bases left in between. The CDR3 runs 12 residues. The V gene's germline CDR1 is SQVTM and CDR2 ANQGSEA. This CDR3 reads CSVAKGAYEQYF. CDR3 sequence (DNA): TGCAGCGTTGCCAAGGGGGCCTACGAGCAGTACTTC.

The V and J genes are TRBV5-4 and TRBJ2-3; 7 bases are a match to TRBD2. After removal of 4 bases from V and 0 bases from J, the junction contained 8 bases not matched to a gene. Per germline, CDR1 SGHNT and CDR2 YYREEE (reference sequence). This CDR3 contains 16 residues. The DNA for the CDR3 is TGTGCCAGCAGCGGGGGAGGGTCGCTCAGCACAGATACGCAGTATTTT. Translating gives CASSGGGSLSTDTQYF.

The DNA of the CDR3 is TGTGCCAGCAGTGAGGACTACAATTCACCCCTCCACTTT. It specifies CASSEDYNSPLHF. V and J are TRBV6-4 and TRBJ1-6; D remains ambiguous. The V gene's germline CDR1 is MRHNA and CDR2 SNTAGT. Trimming removed 3 bases at V and 7 bases at J, with 7 bases between. The CDR3 length is 13 residues.

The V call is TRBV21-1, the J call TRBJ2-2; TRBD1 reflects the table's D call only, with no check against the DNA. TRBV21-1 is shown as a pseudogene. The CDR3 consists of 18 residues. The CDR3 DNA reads TGTGCCAGCAGCAAGGTCGGGATGGACAGTGTGAGAACCGGGGAGCTGTTTTTT. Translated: CASSKVGMDSVRTGELFF.

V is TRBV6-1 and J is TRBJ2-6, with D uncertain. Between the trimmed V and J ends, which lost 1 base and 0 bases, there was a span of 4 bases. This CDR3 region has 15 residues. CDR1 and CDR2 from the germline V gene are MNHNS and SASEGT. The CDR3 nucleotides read TGTGCCAGCAGTGAAGAGAGCTCTGGGGCCAACGTCCTGACTTTC. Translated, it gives CASSEESSGANVLTF.

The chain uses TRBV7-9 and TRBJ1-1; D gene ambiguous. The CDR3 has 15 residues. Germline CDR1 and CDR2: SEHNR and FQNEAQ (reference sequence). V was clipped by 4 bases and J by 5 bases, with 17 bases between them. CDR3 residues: CASSSDGPTGTEAFF. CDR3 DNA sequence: TGTGCCAGCAGCTCCGACGGTCCCACGGGGACTGAAGCTTTCTTT.

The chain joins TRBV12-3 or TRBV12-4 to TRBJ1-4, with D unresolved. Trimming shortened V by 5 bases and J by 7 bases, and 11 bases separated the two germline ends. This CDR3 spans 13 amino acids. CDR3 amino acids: CASSGGWGEKLFF. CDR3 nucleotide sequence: TGTGCCAGCAGTGGAGGATGGGGTGAAAAACTGTTTTTT.

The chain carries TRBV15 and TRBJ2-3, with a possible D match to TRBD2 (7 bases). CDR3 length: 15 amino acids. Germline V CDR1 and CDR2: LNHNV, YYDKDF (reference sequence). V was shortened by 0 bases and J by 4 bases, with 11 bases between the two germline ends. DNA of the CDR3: TGTGCCACCAGCAGAGATGGGGGGGCCTCAGATACGCAGTATTTT. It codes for CATSRDGGASDTQYF.

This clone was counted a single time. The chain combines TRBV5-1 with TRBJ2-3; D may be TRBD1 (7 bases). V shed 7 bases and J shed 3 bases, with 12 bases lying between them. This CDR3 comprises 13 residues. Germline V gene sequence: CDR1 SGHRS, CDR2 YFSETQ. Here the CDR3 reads CASGGGKTDTQYF. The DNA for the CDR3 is TGCGCCAGCGGAGGGGGCAAAACAGATACGCAGTATTTT.

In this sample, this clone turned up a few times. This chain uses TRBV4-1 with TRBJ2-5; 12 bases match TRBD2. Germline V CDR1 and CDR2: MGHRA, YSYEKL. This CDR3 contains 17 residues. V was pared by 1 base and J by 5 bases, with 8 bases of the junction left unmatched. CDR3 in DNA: TGCGCCAGCAGCCAAGTCGTACTAGCGGGGGGCCGGGAGACCCAGTACTTC. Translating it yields CASSQVVLAGGRETQYF.

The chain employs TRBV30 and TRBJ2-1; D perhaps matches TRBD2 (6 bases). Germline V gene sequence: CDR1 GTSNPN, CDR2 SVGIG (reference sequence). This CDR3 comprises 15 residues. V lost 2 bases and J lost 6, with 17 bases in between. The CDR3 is CAWSPEEGVRNEQFF. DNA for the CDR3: TGTGCCTGGAGTCCTGAGGAGGGAGTACGCAATGAGCAGTTCTTC. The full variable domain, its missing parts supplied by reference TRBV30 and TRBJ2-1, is SQTIHQWPATLVQPVGSPLSLECTVEGTSNPNLYWYRQAAGRGLQLLFYSVGIGQISSEVPQNLSASRPQDRQFILSSKKLLLSDSGFYLCAWSPEEGVRNEQFFGPGTRLTVL.

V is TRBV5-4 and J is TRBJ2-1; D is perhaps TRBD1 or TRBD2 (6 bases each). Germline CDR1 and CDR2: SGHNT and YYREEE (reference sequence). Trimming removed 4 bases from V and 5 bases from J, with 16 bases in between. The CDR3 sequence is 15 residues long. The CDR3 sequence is CASSLEGGTDNEQFF. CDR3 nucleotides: TGTGCCAGCAGCCTTGAGGGGGGAACGGACAATGAGCAGTTCTTC.

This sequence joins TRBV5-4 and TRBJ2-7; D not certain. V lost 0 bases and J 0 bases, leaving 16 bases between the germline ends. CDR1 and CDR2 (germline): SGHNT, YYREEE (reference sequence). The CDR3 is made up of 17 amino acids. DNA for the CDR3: TGTGCCAGCAGCTTGGAGTTCGGCATCTCAAGCTCCTACGAGCAGTACTTC. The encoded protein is CASSLEFGISSSYEQYF. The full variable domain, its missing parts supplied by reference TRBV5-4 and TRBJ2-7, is ETGVTQSPTHLIKTRGQQVTLRCSSQSGHNTVSWYQQALGQGPQFIFQYYREEENGRGNFPPRFSGLQFPNYSSELNVNALELDDSALYLCASSLEFGISSSYEQYFGPGTRLTVT.

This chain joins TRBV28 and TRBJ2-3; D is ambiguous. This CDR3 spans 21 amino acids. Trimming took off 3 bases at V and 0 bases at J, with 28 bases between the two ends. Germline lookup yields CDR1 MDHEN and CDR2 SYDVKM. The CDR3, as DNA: TGTGCCAGCAGTTTTCTTACCCTCGGTGAGGACCCAATGGCTAGCACAGATACGCAGTATTTT. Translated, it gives CASSFLTLGEDPMASTDTQYF.

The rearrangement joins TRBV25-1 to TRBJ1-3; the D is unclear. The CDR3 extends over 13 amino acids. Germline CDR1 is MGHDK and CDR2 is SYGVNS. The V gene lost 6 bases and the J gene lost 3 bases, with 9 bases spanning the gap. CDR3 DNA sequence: TGTGCCAGCAGCAGGCGGAGTGGAAACACCATATATTTT. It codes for CASSRRSGNTIYF.

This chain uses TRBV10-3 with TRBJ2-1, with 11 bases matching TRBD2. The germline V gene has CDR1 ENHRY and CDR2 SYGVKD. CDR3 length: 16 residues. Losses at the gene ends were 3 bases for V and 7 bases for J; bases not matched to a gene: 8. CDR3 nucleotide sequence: TGTGCCATCAGTGAAGAACTAGCGGGAGCGAGAAATGAGCAGTTCTTC. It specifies CAISEELAGARNEQFF.

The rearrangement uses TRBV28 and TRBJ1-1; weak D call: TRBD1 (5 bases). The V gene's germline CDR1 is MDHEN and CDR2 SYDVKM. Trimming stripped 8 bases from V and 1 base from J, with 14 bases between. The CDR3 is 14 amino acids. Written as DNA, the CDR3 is TGTGCCAGCCCGTCCGGGACCCCGAACACTGAAGCTTTCTTT. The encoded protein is CASPSGTPNTEAFF.

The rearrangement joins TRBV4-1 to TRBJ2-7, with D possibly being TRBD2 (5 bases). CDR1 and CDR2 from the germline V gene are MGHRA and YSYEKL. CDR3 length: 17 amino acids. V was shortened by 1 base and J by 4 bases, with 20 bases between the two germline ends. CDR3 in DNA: TGCGCCAGCAGCCAAGTGATTTACGGATCGGGAAGGTACGAGCAGTACTTC. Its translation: CASSQVIYGSGRYEQYF.

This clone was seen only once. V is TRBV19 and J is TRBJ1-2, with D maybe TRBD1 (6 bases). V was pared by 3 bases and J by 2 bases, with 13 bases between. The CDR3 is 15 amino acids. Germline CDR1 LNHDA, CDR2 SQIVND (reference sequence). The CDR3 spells CASSITRGQNYGYTF. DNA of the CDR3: TGTGCCAGTAGTATTACCAGGGGACAAAACTATGGCTACACCTTC.